Below, 5 T cell receptor beta chains from the same sample are listed, as sequenced in a study of Graves' ophthalmopathy and Graves' hyperthyroidism. TCR beta CDR3 regions were amplified from RNA transcripts. RT-PCR with HTBI primers came first, then second-round multiplex PCR. MiXCR, applied by TCRdb to the multiplex PCR reads, yields one record per CDR3 protein. The sample yields 200,000 to 250,000 distinct CDR3 sequences, roughly 27% seen once. Sequenced sample: peripheral blood. Receptors originate from a man aged 45-65 years with Graves' ophthalmopathy.

At least ten counts were recorded for this clonotype. V gene TRBV11-2 combines with J gene TRBJ2-7; D is uncertain. Per germline, CDR1 SGHAT and CDR2 FQNNGV. The CDR3 spans 16 residues. Trimming took 0 bases from V and 3 from J, leaving 15 bases between them. The CDR3 loop reads CASSLDSRTDIYEQYF. The CDR3 nucleotides read TGTGCCAGCAGCTTAGATTCTAGGACGGATATCTACGAGCAGTACTTC. Complete variable domain (other parts from reference TRBV11-2 and TRBJ2-7): EAGVAQSPRYKIIEKRQSVAFWCNPISGHATLYWYQQILGQGPKLLIQFQNNGVVDDSQLPKDRFSAERLKGVDSTLKIQPAKLEDSAVYLCASSLDSRTDIYEQYFGPGTRLTVT.

This chain uses TRBV20-1 with TRBJ1-1; D is perhaps TRBD1 (5 bases). Germline V lookup: CDR1 DFQATT, CDR2 SNEGSKA (reference sequence). The CDR3 is made up of 10 amino acids. V was cut by 4 bases and J by 7 bases, with 7 bases left in between. For the CDR3, the DNA is TGCAGTGCTAAGGGGATTGAAGCTTTCTTT. Protein sequence: CSAKGIEAFF.

This clonotype appeared a few times. V is TRBV12-3 or TRBV12-4 and J is TRBJ1-6; 7 nucleotides align to TRBD1. The CDR3 spans 15 residues. J lost 6 bases, V lost 7 bases, and 9 bases had no gene match. CDR3 in amino acids: CASTWATGINSPLHF. CDR3 sequence (DNA): TGTGCCAGCACCTGGGCGACAGGGATTAATTCACCCCTCCACTTT.

The gene calls are TRBV12-5 and TRBJ1-2; the D gene is possibly TRBD1 (6 bases). From germline, CDR1 is LGHNT and CDR2 FRNRAP. V was clipped by 4 bases and J by 0 bases, with 15 bases between them. The CDR3 sequence is 16 residues long. The CDR3 coding sequence is TGTGCTAGTGGTTCCTGGCCAGGGGCCACTAACTATGGCTACACCTTC. Translated: CASGSWPGATNYGYTF.

This clonotype was detected many times. The rearrangement uses TRBV20-1 and TRBJ1-5; tentative D call: TRBD1 (5 bases). There are 15 residues in the CDR3. V was trimmed by 3 bases and J by 6 bases, leaving 18 bases between them. Germline-derived CDR1 and CDR2 are DFQATT and SNEGSKA (reference sequence). The CDR3 sequence is CSASWQGQAFQPQHF. The CDR3 DNA sequence: TGCAGTGCTAGTTGGCAGGGCCAAGCCTTTCAGCCCCAGCATTTT.